The present TCR beta chain was sequenced within a study of PD-1 blockade in classical Hodgkin lymphoma. The germline gives CDR1 MNHEY, CDR2 SMNVEV (reference sequence). V was trimmed by 5 bases and J by 8 bases, leaving 15 bases between them. This CDR3 has 13 residues. Sequencing was performed with immunoSEQ multiplex PCR; in TCRdb, only in-frame clones are kept and a portion is missing. The sample holds about 5,000 clones; 70% to 80% are singletons and the top ten take around 3.7%. Time point reported: cycle 4 day 1 (C4D1), after 6 weeks of nivolumab. No patient escaped relapse after autologous stem cell transplantation, and brentuximab vedotin exposure varied. By magnetic negative selection, CD4+ T cells were purified from thawed PBMCs. Progressive disease, partial response or complete response was each patient's best response.

This chain joins TRBV27 and TRBJ1-2; D perhaps matches TRBD1 (6 bases). This specimen was CD4+ T cells from blood, taken before the fourth cycle of nivolumab. The receptor's source is a human donor with classical Hodgkin lymphoma. CDR3 nucleotide sequence: TGTGCCAGCAGTCCTACAGGGACCTACGGCTACACCTTC. As protein: CASSPTGTYGYTF.